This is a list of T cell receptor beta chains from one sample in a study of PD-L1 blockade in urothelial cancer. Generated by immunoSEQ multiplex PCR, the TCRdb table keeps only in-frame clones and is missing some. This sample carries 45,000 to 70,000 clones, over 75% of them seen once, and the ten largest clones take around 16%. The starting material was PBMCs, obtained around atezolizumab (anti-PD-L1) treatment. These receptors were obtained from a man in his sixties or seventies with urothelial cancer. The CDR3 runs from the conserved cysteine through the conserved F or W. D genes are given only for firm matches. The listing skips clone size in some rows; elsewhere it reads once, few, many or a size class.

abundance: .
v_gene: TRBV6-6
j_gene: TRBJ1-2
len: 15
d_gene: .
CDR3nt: TGTGCCAGCAGTTACTCGCCGAGTGCTAACTATGGCTACACCTTC
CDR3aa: CASSYSPSANYGYTF

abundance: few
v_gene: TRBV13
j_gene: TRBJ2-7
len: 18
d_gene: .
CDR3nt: TGTGCCAGCAGCTTAGTCGGCGAGGCCAGGGCATCCTCCTACGAGCAGTACTTC
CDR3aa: CASSLVGEARASSYEQYF

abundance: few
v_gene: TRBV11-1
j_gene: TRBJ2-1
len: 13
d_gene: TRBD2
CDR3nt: TGTGCCAGCAGCCCCAGCGGGAGGGCCGAGCAGTTCTTC
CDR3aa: CASSPSGRAEQFF

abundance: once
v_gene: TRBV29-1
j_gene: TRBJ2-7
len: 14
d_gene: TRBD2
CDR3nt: TGCAGCGGATCCGGGACTAGCGGGAGCGACGAGCAGTACTTC
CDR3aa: CSGSGTSGSDEQYF

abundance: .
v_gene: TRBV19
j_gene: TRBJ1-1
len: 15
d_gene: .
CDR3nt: TGTGCCAGTAGTTTCCGACCAGAAAGGGGCACTGAAGCTTTCTTT
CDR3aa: CASSFRPERGTEAFF

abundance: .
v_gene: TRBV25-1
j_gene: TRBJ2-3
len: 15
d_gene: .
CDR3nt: TGTGCCAGCAGTGAGGGAGTATTAATGGGAGATACGCAGTATTTT
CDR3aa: CASSEGVLMGDTQYF

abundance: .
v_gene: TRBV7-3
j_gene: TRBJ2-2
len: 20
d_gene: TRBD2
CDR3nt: TGTGCCAGCAGCCCAGGGCTGGGGGCCAAAAGACTAGCGGGATACGGGGAGCTGTTTTTT
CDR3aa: CASSPGLGAKRLAGYGELFF

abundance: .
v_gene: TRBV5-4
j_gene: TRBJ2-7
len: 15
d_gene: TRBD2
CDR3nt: TGTGCCAGCAGCTTGGCTAGCGGTTCGTCCTACGAGCAGTACTTC
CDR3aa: CASSLASGSSYEQYF

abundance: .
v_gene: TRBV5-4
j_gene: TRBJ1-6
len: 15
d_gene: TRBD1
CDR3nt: TGTGCCAGCAGCTTGGAAGGACAGGGCTCTTCACCCCTCCACTTT
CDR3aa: CASSLEGQGSSPLHF

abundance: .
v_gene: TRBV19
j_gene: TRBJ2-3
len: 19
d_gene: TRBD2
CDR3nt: TGTGCCAGCGCGTCCCCTCCCGGGACTAGTTCCTCTAGCACAGATACGCAGTATTTT
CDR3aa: CASASPPGTSSSSTDTQYF

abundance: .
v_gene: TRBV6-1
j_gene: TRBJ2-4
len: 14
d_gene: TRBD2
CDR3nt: TGTGCCAGCAGTGAAGCGCGACTAGCCGGCATTCAGTACTTC
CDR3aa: CASSEARLAGIQYF

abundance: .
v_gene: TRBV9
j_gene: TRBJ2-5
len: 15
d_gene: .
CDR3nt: TGTGCCAGCAGCGTATCCAGCGGCAATCAAGAGACCCAGTACTTC
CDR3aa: CASSVSSGNQETQYF

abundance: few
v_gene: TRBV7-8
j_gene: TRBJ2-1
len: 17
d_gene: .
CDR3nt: TGTGCCAGCAGGCCTAGGGGGCGGGGCAGCTCCTACAATGAGCAGTTCTTC
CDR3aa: CASRPRGRGSSYNEQFF

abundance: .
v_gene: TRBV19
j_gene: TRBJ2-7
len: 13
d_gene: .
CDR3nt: TGTGCCAGTAGTATCGAGGCACCCTACGAGCAGTACTTC
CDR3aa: CASSIEAPYEQYF

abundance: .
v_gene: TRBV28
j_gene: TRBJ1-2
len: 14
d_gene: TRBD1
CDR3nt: TGTGCCAGCAGTTTGGGACAGACTAACTATGGCTACACCTTC
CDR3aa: CASSLGQTNYGYTF

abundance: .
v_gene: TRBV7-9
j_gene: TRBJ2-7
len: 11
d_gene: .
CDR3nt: TGTGCCAGCAGCTCCGTGCGCGAGCAGTACTTC
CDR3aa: CASSSVREQYF

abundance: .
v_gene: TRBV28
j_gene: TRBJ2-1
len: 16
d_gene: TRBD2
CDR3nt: TGTGCCAGCAGTTCCCTAGCGGGAGGGGGGTACAATGAGCAGTTCTTC
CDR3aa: CASSSLAGGGYNEQFF

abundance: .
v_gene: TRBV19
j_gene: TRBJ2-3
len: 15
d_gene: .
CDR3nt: TGTGCCAGTAGTGGCGCGGCAGGACATAGAGATACGCAGTATTTT
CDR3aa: CASSGAAGHRDTQYF

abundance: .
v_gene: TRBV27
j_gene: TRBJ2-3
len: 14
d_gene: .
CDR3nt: TGTGCCAGCAGTATGGGAGCCCTGGACAGATACGCGTATTTT
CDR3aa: CASSMGALDRYAYF

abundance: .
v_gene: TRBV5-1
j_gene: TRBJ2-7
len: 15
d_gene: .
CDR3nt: TGCGCCAGCAGCTTGGGGGGGCAAACCTCCTACGAGCAGTACTTC
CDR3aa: CASSLGGQTSYEQYF

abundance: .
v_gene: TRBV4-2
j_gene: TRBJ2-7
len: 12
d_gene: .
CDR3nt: TGTGCCAGCAGCTTGTCCGGGTACGAGCAGTACTTC
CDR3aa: CASSLSGYEQYF

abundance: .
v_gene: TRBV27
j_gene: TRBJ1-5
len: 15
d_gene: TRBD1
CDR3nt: TGTGCCAGCAGTTTAGGACAGGGGAGCAATCAGCCCCAGCATTTT
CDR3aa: CASSLGQGSNQPQHF

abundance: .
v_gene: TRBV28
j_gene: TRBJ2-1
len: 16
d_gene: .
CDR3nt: TGTGCCAGCAGCCTTAGCGACTCCCTCTCCTACAATGAGCAGTTCTTC
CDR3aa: CASSLSDSLSYNEQFF

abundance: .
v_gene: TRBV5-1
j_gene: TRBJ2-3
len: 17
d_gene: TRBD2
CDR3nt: TGCGCCAGCAGCTTAGGTAGCGGGAGGACCTTCACAGATACGCAGTATTTT
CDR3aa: CASSLGSGRTFTDTQYF

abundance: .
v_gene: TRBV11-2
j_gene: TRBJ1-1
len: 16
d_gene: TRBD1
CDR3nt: TGTGCCAGCAGCTTATCTGGGACAGCTAAAAACACTGAAGCTTTCTTT
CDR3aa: CASSLSGTAKNTEAFF

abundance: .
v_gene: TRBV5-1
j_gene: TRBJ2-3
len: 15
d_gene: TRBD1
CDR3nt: TGCGCCAGCAGCTTCGGGGACAGGGCCACCGATACGCAGTATTTT
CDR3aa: CASSFGDRATDTQYF

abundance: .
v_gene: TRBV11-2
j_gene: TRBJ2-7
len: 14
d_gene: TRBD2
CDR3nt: TGTGCCAGCAGCTTGGGACTAGCGGGATACGAGCAGTACTTC
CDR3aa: CASSLGLAGYEQYF

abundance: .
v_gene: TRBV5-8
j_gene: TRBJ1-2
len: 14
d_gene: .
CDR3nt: TGTGCCAGCAGCCCTGGCGGGCAGGACTATGGCTACACCTTC
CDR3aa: CASSPGGQDYGYTF

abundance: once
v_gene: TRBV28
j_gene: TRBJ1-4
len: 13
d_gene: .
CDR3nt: TGTGCCAGCAGTTTATCCCGGAGAGGCCTACTGTTTTTT
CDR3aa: CASSLSRRGLLFF

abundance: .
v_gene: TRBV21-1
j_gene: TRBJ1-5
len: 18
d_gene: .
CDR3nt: TGTGCCAGCAGCAAATGCCCACACCTGGGACAGGATAATCAGCCCCAGCATTTT
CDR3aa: CASSKCPHLGQDNQPQHF

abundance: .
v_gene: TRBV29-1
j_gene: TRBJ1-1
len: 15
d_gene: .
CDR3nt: TGCAGCGCCAGGAGGGAAAGGATGACGGGCACTGAAGCTTTCTTT
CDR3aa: CSARRERMTGTEAFF

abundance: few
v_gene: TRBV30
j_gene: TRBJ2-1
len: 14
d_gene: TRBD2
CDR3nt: TGTGCCTGGAGTGTACAAGTAGCGGGAGGTAAAATGTTCTTC
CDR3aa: CAWSVQVAGGKMFF

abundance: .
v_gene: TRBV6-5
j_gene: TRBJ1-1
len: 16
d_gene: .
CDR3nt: TGTGCCAGCAGTTACTCGATTGGCTACCCAGGGACTGAAGCTTTCTTT
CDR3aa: CASSYSIGYPGTEAFF

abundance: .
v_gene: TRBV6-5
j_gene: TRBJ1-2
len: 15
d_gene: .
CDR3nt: TGTGCCAGCAGTTACTCGGGGGGGGCTAACTATGGCTACACCTTC
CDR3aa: CASSYSGGANYGYTF

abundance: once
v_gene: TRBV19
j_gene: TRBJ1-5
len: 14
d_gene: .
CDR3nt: TGTGCCAGTACGGGTAGCGGTCTTAATCAGCCCCAGCATTTT
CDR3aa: CASTGSGLNQPQHF

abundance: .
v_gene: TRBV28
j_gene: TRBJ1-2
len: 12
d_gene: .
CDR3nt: TGTGCCAGCAGCCGACAGAACTATGGCTACACCTTC
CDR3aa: CASSRQNYGYTF

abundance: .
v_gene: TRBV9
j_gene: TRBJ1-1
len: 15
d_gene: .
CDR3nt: TGTGCCAGCAGCGTAGCCCCAACGGGGGGCACTGAAGCTTTCTTT
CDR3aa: CASSVAPTGGTEAFF

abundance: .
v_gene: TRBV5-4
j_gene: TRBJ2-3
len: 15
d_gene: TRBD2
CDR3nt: TGTGCCAGCAGTCCCCGGGGGGGGGAGGGTGATACGCAGTATTTT
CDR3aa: CASSPRGGEGDTQYF

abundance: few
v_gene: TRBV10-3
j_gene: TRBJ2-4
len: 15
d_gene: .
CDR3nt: TGTGCCATCAGTGATAGCGAACTAGCCAAAAACATTCAGTACTTC
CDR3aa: CAISDSELAKNIQYF

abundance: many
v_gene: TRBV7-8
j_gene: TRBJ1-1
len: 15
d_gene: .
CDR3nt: TGTGCCAGCAGCCACGAGCCAGGGTTGAACACTGAAGCTTTCTTT
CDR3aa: CASSHEPGLNTEAFF

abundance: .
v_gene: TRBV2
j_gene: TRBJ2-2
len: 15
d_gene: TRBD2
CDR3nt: TGTGCCAGCAGGGAGGGACTAGTGAACACCGGGGAGCTGTTTTTT
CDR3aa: CASREGLVNTGELFF

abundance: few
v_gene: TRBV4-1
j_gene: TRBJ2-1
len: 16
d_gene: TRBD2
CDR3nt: TGCGCCAGCAGCCAAGACTTCCTTGGGGGGGGCAATGAGCAGTTCTTC
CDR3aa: CASSQDFLGGGNEQFF

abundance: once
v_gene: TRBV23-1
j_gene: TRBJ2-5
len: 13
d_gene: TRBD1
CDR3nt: TGCGCCAGCAGTCAATCGGGACAGGGATCCCAGTACTTC
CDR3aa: CASSQSGQGSQYF

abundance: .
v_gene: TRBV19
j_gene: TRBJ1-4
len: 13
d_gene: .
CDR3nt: TGTGCCAGTAGATTTCAGGGATCGGGAAAACTGTTTTTT
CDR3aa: CASRFQGSGKLFF

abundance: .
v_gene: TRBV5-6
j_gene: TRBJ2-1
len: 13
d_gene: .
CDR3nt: TGTGCCAGCAGCTTCTATGAGGGCAATGAGCAGTTCTTC
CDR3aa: CASSFYEGNEQFF

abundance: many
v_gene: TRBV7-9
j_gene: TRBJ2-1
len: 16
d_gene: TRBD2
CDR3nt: TGTGCCAGCAGCCCCCGTGTGGGGGAGGGCCTCGATGAGCAGTTCTTC
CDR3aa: CASSPRVGEGLDEQFF

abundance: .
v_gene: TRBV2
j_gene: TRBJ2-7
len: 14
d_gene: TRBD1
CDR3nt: TGTGCCAGCAGGGGACAGGCTAACTCCTACGAGCAGTACTTC
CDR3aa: CASRGQANSYEQYF

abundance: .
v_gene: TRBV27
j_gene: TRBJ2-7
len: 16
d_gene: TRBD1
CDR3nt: TGTGCCAGCAGTCCATACTTCAAGGGGGCAAGCTACGAGCAGTACTTC
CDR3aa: CASSPYFKGASYEQYF

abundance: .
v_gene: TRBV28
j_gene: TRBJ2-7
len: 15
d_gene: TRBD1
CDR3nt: TGTGCCAGCAGTTCCCACGGGACAGGGGGTTACGAGCAGTACTTC
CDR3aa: CASSSHGTGGYEQYF

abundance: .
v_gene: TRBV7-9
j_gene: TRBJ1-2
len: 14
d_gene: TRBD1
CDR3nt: TGTGCCAGCAGCTACGGGACAGCGGAGGATGGCTACACCTTC
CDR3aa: CASSYGTAEDGYTF

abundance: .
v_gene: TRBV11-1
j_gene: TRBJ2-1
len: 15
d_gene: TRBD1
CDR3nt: TGTGCCAGCAGTCCTGGACAGGGACCTTTCAATGAGCAGTTCTTC
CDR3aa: CASSPGQGPFNEQFF

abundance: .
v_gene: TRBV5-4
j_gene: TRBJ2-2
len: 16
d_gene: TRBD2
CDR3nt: TGTGCCAGCAGCTTGGGCGGGGGGCCGAACACCGGGGAGCTGTTTTTT
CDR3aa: CASSLGGGPNTGELFF

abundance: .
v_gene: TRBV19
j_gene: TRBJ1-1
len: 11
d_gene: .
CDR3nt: TGTGCCAGTAATGAGGGTCTTGAAGCTTTCTTT
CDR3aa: CASNEGLEAFF

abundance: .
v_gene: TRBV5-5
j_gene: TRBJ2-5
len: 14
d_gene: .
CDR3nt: TGTGCCAGCAGCTTGGACCAGGGCCGGGAGACCCAGTACTTC
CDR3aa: CASSLDQGRETQYF